Listed below are T cell receptor beta chains from one sample, sequenced in a study of blood T cell repertoires in COVID-19. Clones were read by immunoSEQ multiplex PCR, and TCRdb kept only the in-frame ones, dropping some. The profile shows more than 200,000 clones, about 85% of them singletons. Material: peripheral blood. These receptor sequences come from an older man with acute or convalescent COVID-19. The CDR3 runs from the conserved cysteine through the conserved F or W. A D gene is named only where the DNA matches it firmly. Not every row has a clone size; where given, it reads once, few, many or a size class.

D gene | clone size | J gene | V gene | CDR3 protein | CDR3 DNA
NA | NA | TRBJ2-7 | TRBV9 | CASSVGGTPSSYEQYF | TGTGCCAGCAGCGTAGGTGGGACACCGAGCTCCTACGAGCAGTACTTC
TRBD1 | NA | TRBJ1-1 | TRBV5-4 | CASSLIQGAVEAFF | TGTGCCAGCAGCTTGATACAGGGGGCAGTTGAAGCTTTCTTT
TRBD1 | NA | TRBJ2-5 | TRBV5-1 | CASSWTGEGETQYF | TGCGCCAGCAGCTGGACAGGGGAAGGGGAGACCCAGTACTTC
NA | NA | TRBJ2-2 | TRBV6-1 | CASSESDRQTGELFF | TGTGCCAGCAGTGAAAGTGACAGACAGACCGGGGAGCTGTTTTTT
NA | NA | TRBJ1-5 | TRBV15 | CATSAEISWNQPQHF | TGTGCCACCAGCGCGGAAATTTCGTGGAATCAGCCCCAGCATTTT
NA | NA | TRBJ2-2 | TRBV4-1 | CASSQDPPARTGELFF | TGCGCCAGCAGCCAAGATCCCCCTGCACGGACCGGGGAGCTGTTTTTT
TRBD2 | few | TRBJ2-2 | TRBV20-1 | CSASLYPSGRLIDTGELFF | TGCAGTGCTAGTCTCTACCCTAGCGGGAGATTGATCGACACCGGGGAGCTGTTTTTT
NA | NA | TRBJ2-1 | TRBV7-2 | CASSFGGGSYNEQFF | TGTGCCAGCAGCTTCGGCGGGGGCTCATACAATGAGCAGTTCTTC
TRBD1 | NA | TRBJ2-7 | TRBV5-1 | CASSSGTGTYEQYF | TGCGCCAGCAGCTCGGGGACAGGGACCTACGAGCAGTACTTC
NA | NA | TRBJ1-1 | TRBV4-3 | CASSQGQPVNTEAFF | TGCGCCAGCAGCCAAGGACAGCCTGTGAACACTGAAGCTTTCTTT
NA | NA | TRBJ1-2 | TRBV14 | CASSQAPGYGYTF | TGTGCCAGCAGCCAAGCACCAGGGTATGGCTACACCTTC
TRBD2 | NA | TRBJ2-3 | TRBV30 | CAWSVLSGRDTQYF | TGTGCCTGGAGTGTACTTAGCGGGAGAGATACGCAGTATTTT
NA | NA | TRBJ1-2 | TRBV7-2 | CASSSTGNYGYTF | TGTGCCAGCAGCTCCACAGGGAACTATGGCTACACCTTC
TRBD1 | few | TRBJ1-1 | TRBV7-6 | CASSLLEGGLNTEAFF | TGTGCCAGCAGCTTGCTTGAAGGGGGCCTGAACACTGAAGCTTTCTTT
TRBD1 | once | TRBJ2-7 | TRBV7-2 | CASSRGQVVSYEQYF | TGTGCCAGCAGCAGAGGACAGGTTGTCTCCTACGAGCAGTACTTC
NA | NA | TRBJ2-7 | TRBV7-3 | CASSLDRSSSYEQYF | TGTGCCAGCAGCTTAGACAGATCGAGCTCCTACGAGCAGTACTTC
NA | NA | TRBJ2-1 | TRBV9 | CASSATISNEQFF | TGTGCCAGCAGCGCCACAATCTCCAATGAGCAGTTCTTC
NA | NA | TRBJ2-7 | TRBV5-6 | CASSSTGSSYEQYF | TGTGCCAGCAGCTCAACAGGGAGCTCCTACGAGCAGTACTTC
TRBD1 | NA | TRBJ2-1 | TRBV4-1 | CASSQAEDRVGYNEQFF | TGCGCCAGCAGCCAAGCCGAGGACAGGGTGGGCTACAATGAGCAGTTCTTC
NA | NA | TRBJ2-7 | TRBV11-2 | CASSPTGTLSYEQYF | TGTGCCAGCAGCCCCACCGGGACTCTCTCCTACGAGCAGTACTTC
NA | NA | TRBJ1-5 | TRBV7-2 | CASSLSRVGNQPQHF | TGTGCCAGCAGCTTGAGCAGGGTGGGCAATCAGCCCCAGCATTTT
NA | NA | TRBJ1-6 | TRBV7-2 | CASSLAARGLGSPLHF | TGTGCCAGCAGCTTAGCGGCGCGGGGTTTGGGATCACCCCTCCACTTT
TRBD1 | NA | TRBJ2-2 | TRBV7-8 | CASSRQGNTGELFF | TGTGCCAGCAGCCGACAGGGAAACACCGGGGAGCTGTTTTTT
TRBD2 | once | TRBJ2-1 | TRBV2 | CASHKTSGSHPFF | TGTGCCAGCCATAAGACTAGCGGGAGTCATCCGTTCTTC
NA | NA | TRBJ1-5 | TRBV19 | CASTPPGVKESNQPQHF | TGTGCCAGTACACCCCCAGGGGTCAAGGAGAGCAATCAGCCCCAGCATTTT
TRBD1 | once | TRBJ1-1 | TRBV27 | CASSLGTGGSEAFF | TGTGCCAGCAGTTTGGGGACAGGGGGATCAGAAGCTTTCTTT